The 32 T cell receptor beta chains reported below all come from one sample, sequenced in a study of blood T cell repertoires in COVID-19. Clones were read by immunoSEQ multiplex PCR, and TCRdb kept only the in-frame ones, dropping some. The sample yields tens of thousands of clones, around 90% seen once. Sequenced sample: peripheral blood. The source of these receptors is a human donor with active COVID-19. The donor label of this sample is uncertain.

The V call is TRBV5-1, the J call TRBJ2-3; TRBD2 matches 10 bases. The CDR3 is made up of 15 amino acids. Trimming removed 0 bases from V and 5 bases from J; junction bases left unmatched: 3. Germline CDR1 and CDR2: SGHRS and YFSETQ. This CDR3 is CASSLGTSGGDTQYF. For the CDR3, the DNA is TGCGCCAGCAGCTTGGGGACTAGCGGAGGAGATACGCAGTATTTT.

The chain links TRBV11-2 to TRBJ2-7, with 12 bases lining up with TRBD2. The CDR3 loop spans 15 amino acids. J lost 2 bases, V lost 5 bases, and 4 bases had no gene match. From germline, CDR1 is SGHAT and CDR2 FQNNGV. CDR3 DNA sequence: TGTGCCAGCAGCCTAGCGGGAGGGCCGGCCTACGAGCAGTACTTC. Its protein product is CASSLAGGPAYEQYF.

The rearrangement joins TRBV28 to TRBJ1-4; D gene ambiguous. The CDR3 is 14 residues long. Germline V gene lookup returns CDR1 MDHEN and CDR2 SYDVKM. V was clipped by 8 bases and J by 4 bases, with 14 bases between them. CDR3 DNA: TGTGCCAGCGGCACCCGAAGAGGTAATGAAAAACTGTTTTTT. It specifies CASGTRRGNEKLFF.

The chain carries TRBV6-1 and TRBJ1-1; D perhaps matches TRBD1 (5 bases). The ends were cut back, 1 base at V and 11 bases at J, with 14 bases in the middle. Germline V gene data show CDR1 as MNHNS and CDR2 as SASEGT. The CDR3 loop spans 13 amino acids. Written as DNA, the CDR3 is TGTGCCAGCAGTGAAGGCTTCAGGGATTGGGCTTTCTTT. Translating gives CASSEGFRDWAFF.

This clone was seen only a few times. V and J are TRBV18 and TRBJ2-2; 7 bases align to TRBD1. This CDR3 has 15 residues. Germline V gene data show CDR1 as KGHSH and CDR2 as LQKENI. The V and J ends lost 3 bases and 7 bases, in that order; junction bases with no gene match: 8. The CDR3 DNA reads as TGTGCCAGCTCACCTTTGGGGACAGATAACGGGGAGCTGTTTTTT. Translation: CASSPLGTDNGELFF.

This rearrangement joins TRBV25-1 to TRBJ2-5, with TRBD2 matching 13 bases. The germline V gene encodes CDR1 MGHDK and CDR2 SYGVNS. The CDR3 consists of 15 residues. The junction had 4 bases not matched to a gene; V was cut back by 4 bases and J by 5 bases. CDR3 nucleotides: TGTGCCAGCAGTGGACTAGCGGGAGGTGCGGAGACCCAGTACTTC. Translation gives CASSGLAGGAETQYF.

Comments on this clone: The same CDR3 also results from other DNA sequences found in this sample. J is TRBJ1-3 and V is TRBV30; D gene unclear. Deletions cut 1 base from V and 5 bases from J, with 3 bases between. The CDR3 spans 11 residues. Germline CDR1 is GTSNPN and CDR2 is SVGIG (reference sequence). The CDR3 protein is CAWSDRNTIYF. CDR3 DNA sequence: TGTGCCTGGAGTGACAGAAACACCATATATTTT.

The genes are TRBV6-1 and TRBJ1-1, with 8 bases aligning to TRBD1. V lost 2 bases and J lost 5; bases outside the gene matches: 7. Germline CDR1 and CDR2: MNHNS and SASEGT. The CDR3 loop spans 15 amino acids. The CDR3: CASSELAGGRTEAFF. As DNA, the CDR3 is TGTGCCAGCAGTGAACTCGCAGGGGGCAGGACTGAAGCTTTCTTT.

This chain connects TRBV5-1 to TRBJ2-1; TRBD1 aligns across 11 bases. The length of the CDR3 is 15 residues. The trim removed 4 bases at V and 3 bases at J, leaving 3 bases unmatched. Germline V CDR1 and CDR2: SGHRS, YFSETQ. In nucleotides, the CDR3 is TGCGCCAGCAGCCGAGGGACAGGGGGCTACAATGAGCAGTTCTTC. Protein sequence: CASSRGTGGYNEQFF.

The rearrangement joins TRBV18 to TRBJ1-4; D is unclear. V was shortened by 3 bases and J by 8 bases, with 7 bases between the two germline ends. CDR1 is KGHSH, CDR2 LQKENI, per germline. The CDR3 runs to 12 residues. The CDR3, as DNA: TGTGCCAGCTCACCCTCCGCGGAAAAACTGTTTTTT. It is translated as CASSPSAEKLFF. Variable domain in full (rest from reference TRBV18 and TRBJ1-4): NAGVMQNPRHLVRRRGQEARLRCSPMKGHSHVYWYRQLPEEGLKFMVYLQKENIIDESGMPKERFSAEFPKEGPSILRIQQVVRGDSAAYFCASSPSAEKLFFGSGTQLSVL.

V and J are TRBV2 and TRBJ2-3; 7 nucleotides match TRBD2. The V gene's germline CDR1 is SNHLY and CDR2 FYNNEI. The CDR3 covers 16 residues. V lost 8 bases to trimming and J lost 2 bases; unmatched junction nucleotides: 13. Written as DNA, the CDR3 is TGTGCCAGCCTCGGAGGACTAGAACCTTCCACAGATACGCAGTATTTT. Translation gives CASLGGLEPSTDTQYF.

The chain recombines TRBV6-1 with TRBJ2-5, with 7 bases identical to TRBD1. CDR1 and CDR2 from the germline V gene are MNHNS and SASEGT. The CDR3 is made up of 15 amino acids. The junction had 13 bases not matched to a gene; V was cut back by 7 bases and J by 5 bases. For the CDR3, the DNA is TGTGCCAGCACCCCTCAGGGGGAACGTCGGGAGACCCAGTACTTC. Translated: CASTPQGERRETQYF.

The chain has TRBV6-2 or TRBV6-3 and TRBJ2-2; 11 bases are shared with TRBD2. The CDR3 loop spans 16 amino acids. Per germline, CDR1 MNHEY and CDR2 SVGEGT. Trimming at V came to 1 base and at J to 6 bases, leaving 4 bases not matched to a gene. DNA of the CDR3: TGTGCCAGCAGTTACTTAGCGGGAGGGTTTGCCGGGGAGCTGTTTTTT. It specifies CASSYLAGGFAGELFF.

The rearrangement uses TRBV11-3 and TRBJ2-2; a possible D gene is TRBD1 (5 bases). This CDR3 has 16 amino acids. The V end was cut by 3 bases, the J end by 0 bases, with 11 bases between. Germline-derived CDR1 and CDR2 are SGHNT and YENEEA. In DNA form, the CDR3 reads TGTGCCAGCAGCTTTAGGGGCACCGCGAACACCGGGGAGCTGTTTTTT. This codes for CASSFRGTANTGELFF.

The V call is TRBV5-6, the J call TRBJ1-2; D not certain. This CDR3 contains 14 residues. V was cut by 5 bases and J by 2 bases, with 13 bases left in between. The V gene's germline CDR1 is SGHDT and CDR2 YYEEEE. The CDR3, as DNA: TGTGCCAGCAGTCACTTCGAACGAAACTATGGCTACACCTTC. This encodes CASSHFERNYGYTF.

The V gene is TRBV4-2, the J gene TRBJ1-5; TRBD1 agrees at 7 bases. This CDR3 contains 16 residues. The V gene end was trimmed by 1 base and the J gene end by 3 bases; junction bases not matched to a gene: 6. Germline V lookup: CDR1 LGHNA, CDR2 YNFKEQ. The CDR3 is CASSQVGQGVNQPQHF. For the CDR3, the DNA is TGTGCCAGCAGCCAAGTGGGTCAGGGGGTCAATCAGCCCCAGCATTTT.

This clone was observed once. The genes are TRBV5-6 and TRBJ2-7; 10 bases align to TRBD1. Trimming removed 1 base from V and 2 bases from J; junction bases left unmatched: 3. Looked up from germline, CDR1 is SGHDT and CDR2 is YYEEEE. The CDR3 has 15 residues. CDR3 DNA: TGTGCCAGCAGCTTGAGGGACAGGGGCCCCTACGAGCAGTACTTC. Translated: CASSLRDRGPYEQYF.

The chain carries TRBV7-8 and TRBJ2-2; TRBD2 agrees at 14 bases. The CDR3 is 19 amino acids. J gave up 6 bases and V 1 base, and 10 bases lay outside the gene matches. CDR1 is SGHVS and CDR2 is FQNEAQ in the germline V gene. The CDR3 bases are TGTGCCAGCAGCTTAGAATTCTTGGGACTAGCGGGAGTGCCCGGGGAGCTGTTTTTT. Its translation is CASSLEFLGLAGVPGELFF.

CDR3 protein: CASSPQSTGVVNQPQHF. In DNA, the CDR3 is TGTGCCAGCAGTCCGCAATCAACAGGGGTCGTAAATCAGCCCCAGCATTTT. This sequence joins TRBV2 and TRBJ1-5; 7 bases are shared with TRBD1. Germline values: CDR1 SNHLY, CDR2 FYNNEI. After removal of 5 bases from V and 4 bases from J, the junction contained 14 bases not matched to a gene. This CDR3 region has 17 residues.

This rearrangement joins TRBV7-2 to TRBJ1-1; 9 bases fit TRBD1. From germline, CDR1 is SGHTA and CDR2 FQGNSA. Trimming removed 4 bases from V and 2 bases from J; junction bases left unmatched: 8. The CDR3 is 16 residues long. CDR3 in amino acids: CASSSWTGAINTEAFF. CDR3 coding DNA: TGTGCCAGCAGCTCTTGGACAGGGGCTATTAACACTGAAGCTTTCTTT.

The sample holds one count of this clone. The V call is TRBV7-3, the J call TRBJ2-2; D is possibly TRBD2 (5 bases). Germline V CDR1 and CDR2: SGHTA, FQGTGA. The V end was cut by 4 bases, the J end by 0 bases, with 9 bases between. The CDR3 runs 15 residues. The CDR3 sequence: CASSSRAANTGELFF. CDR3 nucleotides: TGTGCCAGCAGCTCGAGGGCCGCGAACACCGGGGAGCTGTTTTTT.

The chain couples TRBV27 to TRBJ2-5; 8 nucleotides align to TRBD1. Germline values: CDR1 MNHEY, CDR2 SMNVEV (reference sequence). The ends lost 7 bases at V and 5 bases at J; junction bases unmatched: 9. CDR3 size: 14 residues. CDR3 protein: CASTKDRGRETQYF. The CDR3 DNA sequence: TGTGCCAGCACCAAAGACAGGGGTCGGGAGACCCAGTACTTC.

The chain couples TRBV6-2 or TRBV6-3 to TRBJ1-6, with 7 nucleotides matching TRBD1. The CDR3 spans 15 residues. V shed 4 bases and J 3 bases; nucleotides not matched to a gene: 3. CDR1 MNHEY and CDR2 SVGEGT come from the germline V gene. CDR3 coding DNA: TGTGCCAGCAGTTCGCGGGACAGCTATAATTCACCCCTCCACTTT. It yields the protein CASSSRDSYNSPLHF.

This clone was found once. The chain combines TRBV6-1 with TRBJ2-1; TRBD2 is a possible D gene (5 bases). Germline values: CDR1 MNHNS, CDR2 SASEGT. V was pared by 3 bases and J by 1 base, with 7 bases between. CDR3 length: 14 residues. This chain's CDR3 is CASSDRRSYNEQFF. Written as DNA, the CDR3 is TGTGCCAGCAGTGACAGGAGGTCCTACAATGAGCAGTTCTTC.

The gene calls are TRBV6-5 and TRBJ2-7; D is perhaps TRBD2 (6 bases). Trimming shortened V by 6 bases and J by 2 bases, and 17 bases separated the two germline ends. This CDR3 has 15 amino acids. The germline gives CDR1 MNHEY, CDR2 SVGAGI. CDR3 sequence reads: CASSPGGAQAYEQYF. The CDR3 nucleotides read TGTGCCAGCAGCCCCGGGGGTGCTCAAGCCTACGAGCAGTACTTC.

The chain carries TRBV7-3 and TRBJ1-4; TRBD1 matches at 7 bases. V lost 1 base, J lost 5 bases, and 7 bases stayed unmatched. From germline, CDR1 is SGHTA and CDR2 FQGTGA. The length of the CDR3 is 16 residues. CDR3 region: CASSLMGTAENEKLFF. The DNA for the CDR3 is TGTGCCAGCAGCTTAATGGGGACAGCAGAAAATGAAAAACTGTTTTTT.

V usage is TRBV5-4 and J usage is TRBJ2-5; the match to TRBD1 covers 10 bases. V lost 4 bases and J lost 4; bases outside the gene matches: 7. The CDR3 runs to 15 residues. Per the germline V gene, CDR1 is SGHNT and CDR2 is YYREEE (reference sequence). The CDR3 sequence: CASSQDRGFSETQYF. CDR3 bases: TGTGCCAGCAGCCAGGACAGGGGGTTTTCAGAGACCCAGTACTTC.

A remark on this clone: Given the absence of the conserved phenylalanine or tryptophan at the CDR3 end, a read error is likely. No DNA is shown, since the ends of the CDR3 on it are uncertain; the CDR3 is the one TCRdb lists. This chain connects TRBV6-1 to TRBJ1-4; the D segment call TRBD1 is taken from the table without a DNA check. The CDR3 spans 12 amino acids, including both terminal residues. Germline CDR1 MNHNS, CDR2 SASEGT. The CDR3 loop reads CASREDRVYGLG.

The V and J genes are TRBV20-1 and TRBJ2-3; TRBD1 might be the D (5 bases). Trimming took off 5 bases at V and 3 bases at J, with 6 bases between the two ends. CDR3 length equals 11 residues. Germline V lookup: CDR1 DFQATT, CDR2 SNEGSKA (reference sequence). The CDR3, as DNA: TGCAGTGCTGGACATACAGATACGCAGTATTTT. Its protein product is CSAGHTDTQYF.

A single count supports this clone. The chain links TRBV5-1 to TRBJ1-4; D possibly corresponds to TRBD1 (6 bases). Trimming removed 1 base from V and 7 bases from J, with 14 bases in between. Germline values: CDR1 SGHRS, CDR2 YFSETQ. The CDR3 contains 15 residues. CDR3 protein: CASSLTGRVGEKLFF. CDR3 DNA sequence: TGCGCCAGCAGCTTGACAGGGCGGGTTGGTGAAAAACTGTTTTTT.

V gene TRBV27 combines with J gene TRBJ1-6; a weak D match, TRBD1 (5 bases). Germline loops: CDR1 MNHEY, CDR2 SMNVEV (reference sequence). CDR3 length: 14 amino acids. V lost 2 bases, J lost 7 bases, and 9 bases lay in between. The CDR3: CASSLEGVNSPLHF. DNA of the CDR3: TGTGCCAGCAGTTTAGAAGGGGTCAATTCACCCCTCCACTTT.

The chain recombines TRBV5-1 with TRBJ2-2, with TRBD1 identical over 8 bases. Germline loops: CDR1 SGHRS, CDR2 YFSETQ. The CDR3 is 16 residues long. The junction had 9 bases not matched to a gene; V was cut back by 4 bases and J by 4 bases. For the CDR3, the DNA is TGCGCCAGCAGCCTTGACAGGGGTGATAGCACCGGGGAGCTGTTTTTT. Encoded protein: CASSLDRGDSTGELFF.